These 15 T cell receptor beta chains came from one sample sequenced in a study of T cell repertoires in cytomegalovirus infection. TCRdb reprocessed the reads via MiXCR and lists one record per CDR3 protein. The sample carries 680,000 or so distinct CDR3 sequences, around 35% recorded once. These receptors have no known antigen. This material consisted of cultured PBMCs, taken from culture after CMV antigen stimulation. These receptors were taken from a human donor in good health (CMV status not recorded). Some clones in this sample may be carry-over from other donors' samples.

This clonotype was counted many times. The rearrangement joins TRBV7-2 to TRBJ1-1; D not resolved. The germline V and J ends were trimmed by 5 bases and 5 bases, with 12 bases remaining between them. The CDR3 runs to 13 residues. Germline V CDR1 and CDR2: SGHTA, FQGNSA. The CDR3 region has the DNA TGTGCCAGCAGCCAAGACGGATTAACTGAAGCTTTCTTT. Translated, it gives CASSQDGLTEAFF.

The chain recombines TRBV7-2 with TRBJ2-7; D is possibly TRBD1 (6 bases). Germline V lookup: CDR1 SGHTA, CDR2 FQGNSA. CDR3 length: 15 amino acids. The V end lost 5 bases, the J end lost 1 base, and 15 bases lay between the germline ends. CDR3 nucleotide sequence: TGTGCCAGCAGCCAGACAGGACCCTCTTCCTACGAGCAGTACTTC. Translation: CASSQTGPSSYEQYF.

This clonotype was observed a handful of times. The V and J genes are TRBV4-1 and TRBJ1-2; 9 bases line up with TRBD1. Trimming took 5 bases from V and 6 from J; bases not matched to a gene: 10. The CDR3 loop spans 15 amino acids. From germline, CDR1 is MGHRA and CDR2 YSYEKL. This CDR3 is CASSARDRVMDGYTF. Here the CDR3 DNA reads TGCGCCAGCAGCGCCCGGGACAGGGTAATGGATGGCTACACCTTC.

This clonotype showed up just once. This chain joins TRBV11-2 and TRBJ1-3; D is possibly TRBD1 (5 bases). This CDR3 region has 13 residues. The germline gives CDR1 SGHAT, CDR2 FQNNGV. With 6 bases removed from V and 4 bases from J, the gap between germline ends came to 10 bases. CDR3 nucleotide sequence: TGTGCCAGCAGTTCAGGGATGGGAAACACCATATATTTT. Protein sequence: CASSSGMGNTIYF.

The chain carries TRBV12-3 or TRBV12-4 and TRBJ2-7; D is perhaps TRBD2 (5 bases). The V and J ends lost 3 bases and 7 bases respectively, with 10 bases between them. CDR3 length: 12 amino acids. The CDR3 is CASSFGGMEQYF. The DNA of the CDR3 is TGTGCCAGCAGTTTCGGAGGTATGGAGCAGTACTTC.

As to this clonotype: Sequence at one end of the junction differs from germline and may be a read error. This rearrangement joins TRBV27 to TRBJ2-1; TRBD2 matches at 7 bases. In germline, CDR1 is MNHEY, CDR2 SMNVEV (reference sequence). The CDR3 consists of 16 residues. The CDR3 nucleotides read TGTGCCAGCAGCTCGGGACTACCTCGCTCCTACAATAAGCAGTTCTTC. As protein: CASSSGLPRSYNKQFF.

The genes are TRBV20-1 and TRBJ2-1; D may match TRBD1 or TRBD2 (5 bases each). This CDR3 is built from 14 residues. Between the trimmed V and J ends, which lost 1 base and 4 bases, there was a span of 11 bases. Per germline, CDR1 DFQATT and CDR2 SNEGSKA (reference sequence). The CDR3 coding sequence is TGCAGTGCTAGAGGGTGGGACCCGTACAATGAGCAGTTCTTC. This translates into CSARGWDPYNEQFF.

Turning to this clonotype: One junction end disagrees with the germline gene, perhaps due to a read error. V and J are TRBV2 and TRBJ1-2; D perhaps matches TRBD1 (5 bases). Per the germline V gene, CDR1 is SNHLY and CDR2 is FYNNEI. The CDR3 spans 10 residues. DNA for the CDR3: TGTGCCAGCAGTGACGAGGGGCTCGCCTTC. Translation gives CASSDEGLAF. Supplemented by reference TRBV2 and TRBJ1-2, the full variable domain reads EPEVTQTPSHQVTQMGQEVILRCVPISNHLYFYWYRQILGQKVEFLVSFYNNEISEKSEIFDDQFSVERPDGSNFTLKIRSTKLEDSAMYFCASSDEGLAFGSGTRLTVV.

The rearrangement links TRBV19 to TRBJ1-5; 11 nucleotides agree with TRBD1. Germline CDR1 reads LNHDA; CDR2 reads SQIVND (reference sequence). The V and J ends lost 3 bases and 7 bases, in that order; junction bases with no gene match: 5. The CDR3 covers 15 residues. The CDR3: CASSMWDRGMQPQHF. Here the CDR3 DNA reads TGTGCCAGTAGTATGTGGGACAGGGGGATGCAGCCCCAGCATTTT.

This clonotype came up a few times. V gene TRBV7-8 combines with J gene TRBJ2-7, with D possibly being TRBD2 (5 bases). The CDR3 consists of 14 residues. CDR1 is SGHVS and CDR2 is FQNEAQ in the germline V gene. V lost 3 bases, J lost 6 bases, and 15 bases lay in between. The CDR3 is CASSFFPTRVEQYF. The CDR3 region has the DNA TGTGCCAGCAGCTTCTTCCCCACGAGGGTCGAGCAGTACTTC.

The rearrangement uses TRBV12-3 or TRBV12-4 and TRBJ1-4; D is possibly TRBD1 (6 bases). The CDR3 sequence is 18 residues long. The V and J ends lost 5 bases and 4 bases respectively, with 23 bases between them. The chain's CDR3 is CASSPWTPGESSNEKLFF. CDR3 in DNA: TGTGCCAGCAGTCCCTGGACCCCAGGGGAGTCTAGTAATGAAAAACTGTTTTTT.

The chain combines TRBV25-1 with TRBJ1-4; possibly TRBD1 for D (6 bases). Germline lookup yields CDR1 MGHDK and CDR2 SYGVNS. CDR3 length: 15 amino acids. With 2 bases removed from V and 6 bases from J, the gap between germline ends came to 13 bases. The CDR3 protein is CASSEVTGEDEKLFF. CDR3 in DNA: TGTGCCAGCAGTGAAGTGACAGGAGAGGATGAAAAACTGTTTTTT.

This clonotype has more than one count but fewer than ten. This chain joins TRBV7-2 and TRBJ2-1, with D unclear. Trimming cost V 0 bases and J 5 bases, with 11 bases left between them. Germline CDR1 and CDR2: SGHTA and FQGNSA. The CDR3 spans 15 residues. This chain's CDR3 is CASSLAWKPDNEQFF. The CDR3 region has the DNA TGTGCCAGCAGCTTAGCGTGGAAACCGGACAATGAGCAGTTCTTC.

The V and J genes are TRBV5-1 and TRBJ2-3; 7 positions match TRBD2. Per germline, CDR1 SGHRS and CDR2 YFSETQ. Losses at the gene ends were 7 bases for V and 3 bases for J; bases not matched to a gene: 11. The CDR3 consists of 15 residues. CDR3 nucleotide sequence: TGCGCCAGCCTGGCGGGCGGGGGTGGAACAGATACGCAGTATTTT. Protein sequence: CASLAGGGGTDTQYF. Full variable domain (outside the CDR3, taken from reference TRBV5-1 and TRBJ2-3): KAGVTQTPRYLIKTRGQQVTLSCSPISGHRSVSWYQQTPGQGLQFLFEYFSETQRNKGNFPGRFSGRQFSNSRSEMNVSTLELGDSALYLCASLAGGGGTDTQYFGPGTRLTVL.

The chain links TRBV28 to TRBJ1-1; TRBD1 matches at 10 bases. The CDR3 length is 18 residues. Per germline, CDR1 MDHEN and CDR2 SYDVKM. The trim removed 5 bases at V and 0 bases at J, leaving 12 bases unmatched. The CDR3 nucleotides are TGTGCCAGCAGTCCAGACAGGGGGCGGGGGATATTGAACACTGAAGCTTTCTTT. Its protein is CASSPDRGRGILNTEAFF.